In its sample, the clone carrying this T cell receptor beta chain was seen once. This specimen belongs to a study of T cell changes during pregnancy in multiple sclerosis. Generated by immunoSEQ multiplex PCR, the TCRdb table keeps only in-frame clones and is missing some. The top ten clones hold roughly 1.2% of a sample with about 48,000 clones, roughly 88% of them seen once. Germline V gene lookup returns CDR1 MNHEY and CDR2 SMNVEV (reference sequence). Deletions cut 5 bases from V and 0 bases from J, with 12 bases between. This CDR3 is built from 15 residues. The sequence derives from a female donor with multiple sclerosis, enrolled in a pregnancy study. The sequenced sample was CD4+ T cells from peripheral blood mononuclear cells, obtained in the second trimester of pregnancy. The chain carries TRBV27 and TRBJ2-3; no firm D call. Here the CDR3 reads CASSPGFSSTDTQYF. The DNA for the CDR3 is TGTGCCAGCAGTCCCGGTTTCTCTAGCACAGATACGCAGTATTTT.